This T cell receptor (beta chain) was identified in a study of T cell repertoires in aging, cancer and after chemotherapy. Amplification of TCR beta used genomic DNA extracted from peripheral blood. Multiplex touch-down PCR with TRB-A/B primers amplified rearranged V-D-J TRB sequences. TCRdb fed the multiplex PCR reads into MiXCR, producing one record per CDR3 protein. The repertoire holds some 2,000 distinct CDR3 sequences, with 15% to 20% as singletons. Trimming removed 6 bases from V and 6 bases from J, with 10 bases in between. CDR3 length equals 12 residues. Sequencing used blood. The clonotype comes from a human donor with a solid tumor. This chain connects TRBV12-3 or TRBV12-4 to TRBJ2-3; unclear D gene. The CDR3, as DNA: TGTGCCAGCAGCGTCTCCCTGGATACGCAGTATTTT. This translates into CASSVSLDTQYF.